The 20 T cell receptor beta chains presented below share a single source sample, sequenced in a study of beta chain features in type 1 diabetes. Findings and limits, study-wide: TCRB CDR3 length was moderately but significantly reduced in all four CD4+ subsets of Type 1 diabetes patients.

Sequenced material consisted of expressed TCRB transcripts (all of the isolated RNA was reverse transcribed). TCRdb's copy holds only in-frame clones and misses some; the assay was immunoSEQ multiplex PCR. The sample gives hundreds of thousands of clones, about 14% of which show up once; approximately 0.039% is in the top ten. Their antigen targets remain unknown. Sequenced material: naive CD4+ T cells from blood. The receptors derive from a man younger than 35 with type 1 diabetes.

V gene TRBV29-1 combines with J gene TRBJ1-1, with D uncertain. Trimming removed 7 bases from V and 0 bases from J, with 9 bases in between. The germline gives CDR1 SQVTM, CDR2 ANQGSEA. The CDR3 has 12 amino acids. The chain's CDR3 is CSGWRMNTEAFF. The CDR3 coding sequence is TGCAGCGGGTGGCGGATGAACACTGAAGCTTTCTTT.

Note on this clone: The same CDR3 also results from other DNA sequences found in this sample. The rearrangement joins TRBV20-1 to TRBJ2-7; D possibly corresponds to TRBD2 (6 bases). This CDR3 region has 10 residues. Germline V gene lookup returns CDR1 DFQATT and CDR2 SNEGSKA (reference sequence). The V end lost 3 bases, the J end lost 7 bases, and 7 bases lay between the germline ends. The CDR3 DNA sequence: TGCAGTGCTAGGGCGGGAGAGCAGTACTTC. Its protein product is CSARAGEQYF.

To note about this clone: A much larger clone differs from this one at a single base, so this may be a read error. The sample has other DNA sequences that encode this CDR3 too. For the CDR3, the DNA is TGTGCCAGCAGCTTAGCTTACGAGCAGTACTTC. Protein: CASSLAYEQYF. The rearrangement links TRBV13 to TRBJ2-7, with D hard to call. In germline, CDR1 is PRHDT, CDR2 FYEKMQ (reference sequence). Trimming stripped 1 base from V and 4 bases from J, with 2 bases between. CDR3 length: 11 amino acids.

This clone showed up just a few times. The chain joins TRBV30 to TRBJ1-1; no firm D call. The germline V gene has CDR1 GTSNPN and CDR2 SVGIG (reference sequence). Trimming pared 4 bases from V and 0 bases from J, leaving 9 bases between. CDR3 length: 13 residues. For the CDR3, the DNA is TGTGCCTGGAAAAGAAAGATGAACACTGAAGCTTTCTTT. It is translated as CAWKRKMNTEAFF.

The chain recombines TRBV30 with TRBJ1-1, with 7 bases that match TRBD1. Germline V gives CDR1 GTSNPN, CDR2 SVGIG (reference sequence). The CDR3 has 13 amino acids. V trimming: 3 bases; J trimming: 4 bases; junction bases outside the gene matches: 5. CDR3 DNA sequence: TGTGCCTGGAGCAGGGGGGTGTCCACTGAAGCTTTCTTT. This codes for CAWSRGVSTEAFF.

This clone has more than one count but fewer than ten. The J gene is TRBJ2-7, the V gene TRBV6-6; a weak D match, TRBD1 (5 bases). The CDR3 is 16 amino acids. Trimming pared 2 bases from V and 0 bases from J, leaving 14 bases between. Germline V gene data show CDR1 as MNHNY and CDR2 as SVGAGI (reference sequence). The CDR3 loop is CASSYPKTESSYEQYF. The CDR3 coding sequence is TGTGCCAGCAGTTACCCTAAGACAGAGAGCTCCTACGAGCAGTACTTC.

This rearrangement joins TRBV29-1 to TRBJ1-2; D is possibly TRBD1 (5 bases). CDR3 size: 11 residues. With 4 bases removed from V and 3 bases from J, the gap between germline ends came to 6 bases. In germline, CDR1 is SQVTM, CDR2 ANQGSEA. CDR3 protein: CSVGGYYGYTF. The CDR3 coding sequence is TGCAGCGTTGGGGGCTACTATGGCTACACCTTC.

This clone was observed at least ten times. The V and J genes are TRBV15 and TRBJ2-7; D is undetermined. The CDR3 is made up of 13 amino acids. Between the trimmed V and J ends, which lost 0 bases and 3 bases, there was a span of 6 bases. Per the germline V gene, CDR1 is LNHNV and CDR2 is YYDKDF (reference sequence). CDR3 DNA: TGTGCCACCAGCAGAGATAAGGGCTACGAGCAGTACTTC. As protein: CATSRDKGYEQYF.

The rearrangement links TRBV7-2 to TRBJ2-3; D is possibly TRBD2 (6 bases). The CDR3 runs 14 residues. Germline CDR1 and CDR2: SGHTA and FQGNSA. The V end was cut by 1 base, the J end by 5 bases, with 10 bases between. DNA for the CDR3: TGTGCCAGCAGCTTAGATCTAGCGCAAGATACGCAGTATTTT. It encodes CASSLDLAQDTQYF.

CDR3 in DNA: TGTGCCAGCAGCCGGGACGTAGCCAAAAACATTCAGTACTTC. This codes for CASSRDVAKNIQYF. The J gene is TRBJ2-4, the V gene TRBV2, with D possibly being TRBD1 or TRBD2 (5 bases each). V was trimmed by 6 bases and J by 0 bases, leaving 9 bases between them. The CDR3 covers 14 residues. Germline CDR1 and CDR2: SNHLY and FYNNEI.

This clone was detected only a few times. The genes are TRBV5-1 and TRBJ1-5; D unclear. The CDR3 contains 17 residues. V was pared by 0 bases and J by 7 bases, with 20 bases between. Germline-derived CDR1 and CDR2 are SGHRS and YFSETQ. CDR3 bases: TGCGCCAGCAGCTTGGACCAGGATTTTGCCGCTGGCCAGCCCCAGCATTTT. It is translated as CASSLDQDFAAGQPQHF.

CDR3 in DNA: TGTGCCAGCAGGGACAGCTCAGGCACCGGGGAGCTGTTTTTT. It codes for CASRDSSGTGELFF. This sequence joins TRBV2 and TRBJ2-2, with D maybe TRBD1 (6 bases). From germline, CDR1 is SNHLY and CDR2 FYNNEI. V lost 6 bases, J lost 4 bases, and 12 bases lay in between. The CDR3 is made up of 14 amino acids.

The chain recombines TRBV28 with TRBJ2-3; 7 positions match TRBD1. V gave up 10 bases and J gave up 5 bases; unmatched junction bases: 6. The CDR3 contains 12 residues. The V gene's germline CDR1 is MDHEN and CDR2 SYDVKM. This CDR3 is CATTGRGDTQYF. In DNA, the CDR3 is TGTGCCACGACAGGGCGAGGAGATACGCAGTATTTT.

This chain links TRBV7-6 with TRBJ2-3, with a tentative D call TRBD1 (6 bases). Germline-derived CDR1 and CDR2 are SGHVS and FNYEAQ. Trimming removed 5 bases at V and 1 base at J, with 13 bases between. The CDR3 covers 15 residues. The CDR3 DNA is TGTGCCAGCAGCCAGGGGAGCTCAGGCACAGATACGCAGTATTTT. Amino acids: CASSQGSSGTDTQYF.

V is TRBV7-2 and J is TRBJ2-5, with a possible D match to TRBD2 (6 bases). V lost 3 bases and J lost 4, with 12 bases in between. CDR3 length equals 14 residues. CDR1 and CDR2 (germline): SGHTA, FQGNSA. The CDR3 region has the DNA TGTGCCAGCAGCTTCCAACCGGGACTAGAGACCCAGTACTTC. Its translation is CASSFQPGLETQYF.

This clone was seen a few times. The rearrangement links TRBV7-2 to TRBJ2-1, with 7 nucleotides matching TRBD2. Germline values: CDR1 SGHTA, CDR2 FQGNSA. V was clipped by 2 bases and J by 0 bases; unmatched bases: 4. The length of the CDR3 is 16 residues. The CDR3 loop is CASSLSASGSYNEQFF. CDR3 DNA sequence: TGTGCCAGCAGCTTATCCGCTAGCGGCTCCTACAATGAGCAGTTCTTC.

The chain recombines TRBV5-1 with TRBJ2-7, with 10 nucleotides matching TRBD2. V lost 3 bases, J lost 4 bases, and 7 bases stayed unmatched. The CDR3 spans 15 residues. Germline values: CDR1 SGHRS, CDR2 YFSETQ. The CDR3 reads CASSSITSGAYEQYF. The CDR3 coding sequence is TGCGCCAGCAGCTCGATTACTAGCGGGGCGTACGAGCAGTACTTC.

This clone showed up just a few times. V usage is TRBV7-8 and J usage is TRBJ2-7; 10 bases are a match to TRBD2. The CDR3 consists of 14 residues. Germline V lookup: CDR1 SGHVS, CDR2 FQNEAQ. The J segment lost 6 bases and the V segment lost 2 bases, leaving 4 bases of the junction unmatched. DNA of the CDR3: TGTGCCAGCAGCTTAACGCTAGCGGGGGCCGAGCAGTACTTC. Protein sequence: CASSLTLAGAEQYF. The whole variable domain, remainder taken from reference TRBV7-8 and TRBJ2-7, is GAGVSQSPRYKVAKRGQDVALRCDPISGHVSLFWYQQALGQGPEFLTYFQNEAQLDKSGLPSDRFFAERPEGSVSTLKIQRTQQEDSAVYLCASSLTLAGAEQYFGPGTRLTVT.

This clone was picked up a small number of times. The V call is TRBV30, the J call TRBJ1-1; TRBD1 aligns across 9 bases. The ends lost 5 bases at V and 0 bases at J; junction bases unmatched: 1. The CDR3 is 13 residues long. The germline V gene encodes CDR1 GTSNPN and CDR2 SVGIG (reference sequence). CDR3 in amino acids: CAWGQGMNTEAFF. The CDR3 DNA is TGTGCCTGGGGACAGGGGATGAACACTGAAGCTTTCTTT.

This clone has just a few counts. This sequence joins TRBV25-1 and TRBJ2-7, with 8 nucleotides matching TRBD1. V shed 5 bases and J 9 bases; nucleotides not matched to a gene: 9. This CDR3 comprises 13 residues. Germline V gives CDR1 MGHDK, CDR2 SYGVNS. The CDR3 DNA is TGTGCCAGCAGTCCCCAGGACAGGGTTGGGCAGTACTTC. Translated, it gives CASSPQDRVGQYF.